These 23 T cell receptor beta chains originate from one sample sequenced in a study of T cell responses to AZD1222 COVID-19 vaccine. Repertoires were generated with immunoSEQ multiplex PCR, while TCRdb's copy carries only in-frame clones and drops some. The sample yields around 150,000 clones, 70% to 90% seen once. The material was peripheral blood, obtained on day 0 of MenACWY control vaccination. The receptor source for this set is an adult in good health.

This clone was found once. The chain joins TRBV5-4 to TRBJ2-2; a possible D gene is TRBD2 (5 bases). From germline, CDR1 is SGHNT and CDR2 YYREEE (reference sequence). Trimming took off 0 bases at V and 0 bases at J, with 9 bases between the two ends. CDR3 size: 16 residues. CDR3 DNA: TGTGCCAGCAGCTTGGGAGGGCCGACGAACACCGGGGAGCTGTTTTTT. It is translated as CASSLGGPTNTGELFF.

This clone was observed once. The chain uses TRBV5-1 and TRBJ2-3; TRBD2 aligns across 13 bases. CDR3 size: 16 residues. With 4 bases clipped from V and 3 bases from J, the junction kept 5 bases outside the gene matches. Germline CDR1 reads SGHRS; CDR2 reads YFSETQ. The CDR3 region is CASSLGLAGATDTQYF. The CDR3 DNA follows: TGCGCCAGCAGCCTTGGACTAGCGGGGGCTACAGATACGCAGTATTTT.

The CDR3 DNA reads as TGCAGTGCTAGTGAGGGGACCCAGTACTTC. Its translation is CSASEGTQYF. The gene calls are TRBV20-1 and TRBJ2-5; D may be TRBD2 (5 bases). Germline V CDR1 and CDR2: DFQATT, SNEGSKA (reference sequence). V was trimmed by 3 bases and J by 7 bases, leaving 6 bases between them. There are 10 residues in the CDR3.

This clone came up once. The V call is TRBV15, the J call TRBJ1-1; the match to TRBD1 covers 7 bases. From germline, CDR1 is LNHNV and CDR2 YYDKDF (reference sequence). The trim removed 2 bases at V and 0 bases at J, leaving 3 bases unmatched. CDR3 length: 15 residues. CDR3 DNA: TGTGCCACCAGCAGACCGGGGACAGTGAACACTGAAGCTTTCTTT. The encoded protein is CATSRPGTVNTEAFF.

The chain is built from TRBV11-2 and TRBJ2-5; 9 bases are shared with TRBD1. The end of the DNA aligns better with TRBJ2-7, so the J call may be wrong. Germline CDR1 is SGHAT and CDR2 is FQNNGV. The CDR3 consists of 14 residues. CDR3 bases: TGTGCCAGCAGCATCGGACAGGGGAGCTACGAGCAGTACTTC. Its translation: CASSIGQGSYEQYF.

The chain joins TRBV28 to TRBJ1-5, with D tentatively TRBD1 (5 bases). From germline, CDR1 is MDHEN and CDR2 SYDVKM. CDR3 length: 14 residues. With 5 bases removed from V and 0 bases from J, the gap between germline ends came to 8 bases. The CDR3 nucleotides read TGTGCCAGCAGTCAGGGAGTTAGCAATCAGCCCCAGCATTTT. It codes for CASSQGVSNQPQHF.

The V and J genes are TRBV6-5 and TRBJ1-5, with TRBD1 matching 8 bases. The CDR3 is made up of 13 amino acids. The germline gives CDR1 MNHEY, CDR2 SVGAGI. Trimming took 10 bases from V and 6 from J; bases not matched to a gene: 8. CDR3 protein: CAIKDRGSQPQHF. The CDR3 coding sequence is TGTGCCATCAAAGACAGGGGAAGTCAGCCCCAGCATTTT.

The chain couples TRBV7-9 to TRBJ2-2; no clear D gene. Trimming pared 5 bases from V and 0 bases from J, leaving 16 bases between. There are 17 residues in the CDR3. Germline values: CDR1 SEHNR, CDR2 FQNEAQ (reference sequence). CDR3 loop: CASSVWRVRANTGELFF. For the CDR3, the DNA is TGTGCCAGCAGCGTCTGGCGCGTCAGAGCGAACACCGGGGAGCTGTTTTTT.

The chain recombines TRBV12-5 with TRBJ1-1, with D maybe TRBD1 (6 bases). Per the germline V gene, CDR1 is LGHNT and CDR2 is FRNRAP. V lost 7 bases and J 8 bases, leaving 17 bases between the germline ends. This CDR3 is built from 13 residues. CDR3 residues: CASARQGGGEAFF. The CDR3 bases are TGTGCTAGTGCCAGACAAGGGGGGGGCGAAGCTTTCTTT.

V usage is TRBV5-5 and J usage is TRBJ2-1; D is ambiguous. Trimming left V 4 bases short and J 12 bases short, with 14 bases between. Germline loops: CDR1 SGHKS, CDR2 YYEKEE (reference sequence). The CDR3 is made up of 12 amino acids. The DNA for the CDR3 is TGTGCCAGCAGCCCGGAAGTATTCTGGCAGTTCTTC. Its translation is CASSPEVFWQFF.

V usage is TRBV3-1 (or the pseudogene TRBV3-2) and J usage is TRBJ1-2, with 9 positions matching TRBD1. This CDR3 is 13 amino acids long. The germline CDR1 and CDR2 sequences are LGHDT and YNNKEL (reference sequence). J lost 7 bases, V lost 4 bases, and 4 bases had no gene match. As DNA, the CDR3 is TGTGCCAGCAGCCTCGGGACAGGGCCTGGCTACACCTTC. Translating it yields CASSLGTGPGYTF.

The genes are TRBV18 and TRBJ2-3, with 10 nucleotides matching TRBD2. This CDR3 has 15 amino acids. Germline values: CDR1 KGHSH, CDR2 LQKENI. Germline trimming cut 2 bases from V and 4 bases from J; bases unmatched to any gene: 3. The DNA for the CDR3 is TGTGCCAGCTCACCATCTAGCGGGGGCCCAGATACGCAGTATTTT. Translating it yields CASSPSSGGPDTQYF.

This chain joins TRBV3-1 (or the pseudogene TRBV3-2) and TRBJ1-4; tentatively, D is TRBD1 (6 bases). Germline CDR1 reads LGHDT; CDR2 reads YNNKEL (reference sequence). V was cut by 2 bases and J by 0 bases, with 16 bases left in between. The CDR3 covers 18 residues. CDR3 in DNA: TGTGCCAGCAGCCAAAGGAACCCTGGGGGCGCAACTAATGAAAAACTGTTTTTT. Protein: CASSQRNPGGATNEKLFF.

This clone showed up just once. The genes are TRBV7-2 and TRBJ2-5; perhaps D is TRBD1 or TRBD2 (5 bases each). Germline V CDR1 and CDR2: SGHTA, FQGNSA. The CDR3 totals 16 residues. Deletions cut 0 bases from V and 4 bases from J, with 15 bases between. CDR3 sequence: CASSLAGGWSSETQYF. The CDR3 region has the DNA TGTGCCAGCAGCTTAGCTGGGGGTTGGTCGTCAGAGACCCAGTACTTC.

This clone appeared a single time. This chain links TRBV29-1 with TRBJ2-2, with 8 bases fitting TRBD1. J lost 6 bases, V lost 4 bases, and 13 bases had no gene match. The germline gives CDR1 SQVTM, CDR2 ANQGSEA. CDR3 length: 16 residues. The CDR3 coding sequence is TGCAGCGTTGCGACAGGGGCAGGGTCTTATCCCGGGGAGCTGTTTTTT. Protein: CSVATGAGSYPGELFF.

This sequence joins TRBV3-1 (or the pseudogene TRBV3-2) and TRBJ1-2, with a weak D call TRBD1 (5 bases). Germline V gene data show CDR1 as LGHDT and CDR2 as YNNKEL (reference sequence). The CDR3 sequence is 15 residues long. The V end lost 0 bases, the J end lost 7 bases, and 15 bases lay between the germline ends. The CDR3 sequence is CASSQETRRVGGYTF. In nucleotides, the CDR3 is TGTGCCAGCAGCCAAGAAACCCGCAGGGTTGGTGGCTACACCTTC.

J is TRBJ2-7 and V is TRBV20-1, with D possibly being TRBD1 or TRBD2 (5 bases each). V lost 6 bases to trimming and J lost 6 bases, with 9 bases between them. Germline V gene data show CDR1 as DFQATT and CDR2 as SNEGSKA (reference sequence). The CDR3 length is 10 residues. CDR3 protein: CSAPGSEQYF. The CDR3 bases are TGCAGTGCACCAGGGAGCGAGCAGTACTTC.

The V gene is TRBV6-5, the J gene TRBJ1-2; D perhaps matches TRBD1 (6 bases). The V and J ends lost 8 bases and 3 bases respectively, with 19 bases between them. CDR1 and CDR2 from the germline V gene are MNHEY and SVGAGI. The CDR3 sequence is 15 residues long. The CDR3 DNA is TGTGCCAGCCGGCGGGGGCCGGATTTGGACTATGGCTACACCTTC. It specifies CASRRGPDLDYGYTF.

V is TRBV29-1 and J is TRBJ2-7, with D perhaps TRBD1 (6 bases). Trimming cost V 7 bases and J 2 bases, with 21 bases left between them. The CDR3 totals 15 residues. The germline gives CDR1 SQVTM, CDR2 ANQGSEA. DNA for the CDR3: TGCAGCGCAATGAACCGGGACAACGGCCCCTACGAGCAGTACTTC. As protein: CSAMNRDNGPYEQYF.

The rearrangement joins TRBV24-1 to TRBJ2-1; D unresolved. CDR3 length: 13 residues. Germline V gives CDR1 KGHDR, CDR2 SFDVKD. V lost 5 bases to trimming and J lost 6 bases, with 10 bases between them. The DNA for the CDR3 is TGTGCCACCAGTGCTAGTGTTCCCAATGAGCAGTTCTTC. It encodes CATSASVPNEQFF.

This sequence joins TRBV10-3 and TRBJ1-1; a weak D match, TRBD1 (5 bases). Germline V gene data show CDR1 as ENHRY and CDR2 as SYGVKD. The CDR3 contains 15 residues. Trimming left V 6 bases short and J 0 bases short, with 14 bases between. Written as DNA, the CDR3 is TGTGCCATCAGCGGGGCAGGGCAGTTGAACACTGAAGCTTTCTTT. Amino acids: CAISGAGQLNTEAFF.

The rearrangement uses TRBV20-1 and TRBJ1-2; perhaps TRBD1 as D (6 bases). V gave up 3 bases and J gave up 0 bases, with 8 bases separating them. CDR1 and CDR2 from the germline V gene are DFQATT and SNEGSKA (reference sequence). This CDR3 contains 13 residues. CDR3 in amino acids: CSASDRTNYGYTF. In DNA form, the CDR3 reads TGCAGTGCTAGTGACAGGACTAACTATGGCTACACCTTC.

V is TRBV5-5 and J is TRBJ1-2, with D maybe TRBD1 (5 bases). Germline CDR1 SGHKS, CDR2 YYEKEE (reference sequence). The V gene lost 2 bases and the J gene lost 8 bases, with 25 bases spanning the gap. The CDR3 runs 17 residues. Here the CDR3 reads CASSLSRSRGIYQGYTF. Here the CDR3 DNA reads TGTGCCAGCAGCTTATCCCGGTCGCGGGGGATTTACCAGGGCTACACCTTC. The full variable domain, with the rest looked up from reference TRBV5-5 and TRBJ1-2, is DAGVTQSPTHLIKTRGQQVTLRCSPISGHKSVSWYQQVLGQGPQFIFQYYEKEERGRGNFPDRFSARQFPNYSSELNVNALLLGDSALYLCASSLSRSRGIYQGYTFGSGTRLTVV.